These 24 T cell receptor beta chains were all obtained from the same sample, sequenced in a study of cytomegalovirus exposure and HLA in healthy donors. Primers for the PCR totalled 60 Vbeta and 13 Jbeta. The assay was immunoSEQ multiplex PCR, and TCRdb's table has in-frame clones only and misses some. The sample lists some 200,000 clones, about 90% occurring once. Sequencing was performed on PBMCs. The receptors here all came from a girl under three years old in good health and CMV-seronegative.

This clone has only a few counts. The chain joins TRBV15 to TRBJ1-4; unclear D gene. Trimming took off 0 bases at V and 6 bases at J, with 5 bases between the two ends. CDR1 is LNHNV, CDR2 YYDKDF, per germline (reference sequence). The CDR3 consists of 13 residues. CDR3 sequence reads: CATSRDSYEKLFF. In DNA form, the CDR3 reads TGTGCCACCAGCAGAGATAGCTATGAAAAACTGTTTTTT.

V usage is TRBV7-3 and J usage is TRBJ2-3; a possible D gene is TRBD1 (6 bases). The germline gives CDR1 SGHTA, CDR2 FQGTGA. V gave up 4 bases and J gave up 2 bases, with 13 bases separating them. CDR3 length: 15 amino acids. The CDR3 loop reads CASSSRGHATDTQYF. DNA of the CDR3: TGTGCCAGCAGCTCTAGGGGACATGCCACAGATACGCAGTATTTT.

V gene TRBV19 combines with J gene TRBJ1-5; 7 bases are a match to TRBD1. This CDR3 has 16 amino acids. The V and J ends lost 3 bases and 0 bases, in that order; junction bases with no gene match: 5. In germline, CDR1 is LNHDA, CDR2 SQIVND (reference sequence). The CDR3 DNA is TGTGCCAGTAGTATGGCAGGGGGAAATAGCAATCAGCCCCAGCATTTT. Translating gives CASSMAGGNSNQPQHF.

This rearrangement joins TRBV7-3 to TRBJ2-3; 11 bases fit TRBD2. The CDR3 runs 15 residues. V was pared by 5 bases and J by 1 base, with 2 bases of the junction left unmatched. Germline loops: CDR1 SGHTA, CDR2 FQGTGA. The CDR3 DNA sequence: TGTGCCAGCAGCCTACTAGCGGGAGGCACAGATACGCAGTATTTT. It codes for CASSLLAGGTDTQYF.

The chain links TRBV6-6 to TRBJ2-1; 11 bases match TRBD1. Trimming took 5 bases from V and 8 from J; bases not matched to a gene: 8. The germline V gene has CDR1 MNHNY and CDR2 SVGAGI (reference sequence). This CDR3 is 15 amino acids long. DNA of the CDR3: TGTGCCAGCAGTGGGAGGACAGGGGGCTCTGATGAGCAGTTCTTC. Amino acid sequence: CASSGRTGGSDEQFF.

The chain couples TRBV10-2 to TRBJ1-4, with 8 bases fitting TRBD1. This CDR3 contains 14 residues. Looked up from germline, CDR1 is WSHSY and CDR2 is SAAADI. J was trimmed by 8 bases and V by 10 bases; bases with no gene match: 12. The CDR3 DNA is TGCGCCACCCAGGATTGGGACAGGACCGAAAAACTGTTTTTT. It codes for CATQDWDRTEKLFF.

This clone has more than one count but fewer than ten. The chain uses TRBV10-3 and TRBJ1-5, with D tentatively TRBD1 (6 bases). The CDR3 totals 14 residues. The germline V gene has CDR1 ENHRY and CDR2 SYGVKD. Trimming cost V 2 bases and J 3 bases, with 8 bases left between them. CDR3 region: CAISERTDNQPQHF. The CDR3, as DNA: TGTGCCATCAGTGAGCGGACAGACAATCAGCCCCAGCATTTT.

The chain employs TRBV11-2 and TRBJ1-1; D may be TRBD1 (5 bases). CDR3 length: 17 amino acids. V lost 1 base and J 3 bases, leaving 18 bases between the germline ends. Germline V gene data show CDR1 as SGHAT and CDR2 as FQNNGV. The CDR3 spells CASSLAWPDTGDTEAFF. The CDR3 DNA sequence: TGTGCCAGCAGCTTAGCTTGGCCGGACACGGGGGACACTGAAGCTTTCTTT.

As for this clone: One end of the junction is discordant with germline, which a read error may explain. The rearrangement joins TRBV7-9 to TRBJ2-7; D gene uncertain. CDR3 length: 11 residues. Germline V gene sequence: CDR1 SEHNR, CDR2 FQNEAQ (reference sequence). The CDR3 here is CSSISPLEQYF. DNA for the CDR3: TGTTCCAGCATATCCCCCCTCGAGCAGTACTTC.

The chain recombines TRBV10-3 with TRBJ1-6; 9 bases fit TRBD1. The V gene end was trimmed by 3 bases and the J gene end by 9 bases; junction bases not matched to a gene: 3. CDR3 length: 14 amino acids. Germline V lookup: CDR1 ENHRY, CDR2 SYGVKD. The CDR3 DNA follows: TGTGCCATCAGTGACCAGGACAGGGGTTCACCCCTCCACTTT. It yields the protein CAISDQDRGSPLHF.

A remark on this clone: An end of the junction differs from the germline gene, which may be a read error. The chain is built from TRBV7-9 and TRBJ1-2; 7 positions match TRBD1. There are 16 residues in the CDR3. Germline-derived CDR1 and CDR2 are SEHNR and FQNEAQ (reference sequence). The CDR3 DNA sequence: TGTTCCAGCAGCTGGATACACAGGGGCCGGGAAGATGGCTACACCTTC. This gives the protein CSSSWIHRGREDGYTF.

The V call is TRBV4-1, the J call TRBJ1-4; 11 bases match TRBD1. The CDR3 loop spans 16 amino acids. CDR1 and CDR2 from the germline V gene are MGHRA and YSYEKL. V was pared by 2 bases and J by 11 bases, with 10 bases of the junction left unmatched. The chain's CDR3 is CASSQPRSGQGVKLFF. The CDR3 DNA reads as TGCGCCAGCAGCCAACCACGGTCGGGACAGGGGGTGAAACTGTTTTTT.

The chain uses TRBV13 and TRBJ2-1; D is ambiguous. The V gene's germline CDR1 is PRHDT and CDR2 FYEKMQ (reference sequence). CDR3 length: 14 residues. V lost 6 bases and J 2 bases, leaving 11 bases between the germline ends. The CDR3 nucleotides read TGTGCCAGCAGTTACCCGGGTACCTACAATGAGCAGTTCTTC. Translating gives CASSYPGTYNEQFF.

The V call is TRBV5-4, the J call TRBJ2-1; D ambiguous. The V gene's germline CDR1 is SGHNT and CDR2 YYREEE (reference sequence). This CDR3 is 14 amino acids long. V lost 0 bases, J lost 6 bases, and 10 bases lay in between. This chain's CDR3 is CASSLGWLVNEQFF. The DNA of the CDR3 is TGTGCCAGCAGCTTGGGTTGGCTAGTCAATGAGCAGTTCTTC.

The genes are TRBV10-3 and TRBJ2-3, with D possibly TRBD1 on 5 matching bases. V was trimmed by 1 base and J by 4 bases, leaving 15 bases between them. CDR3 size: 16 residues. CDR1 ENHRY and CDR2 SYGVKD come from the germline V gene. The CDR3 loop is CAISEFAPRDADTQYF. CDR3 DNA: TGTGCCATCAGTGAGTTCGCCCCCAGGGATGCAGATACGCAGTATTTT.

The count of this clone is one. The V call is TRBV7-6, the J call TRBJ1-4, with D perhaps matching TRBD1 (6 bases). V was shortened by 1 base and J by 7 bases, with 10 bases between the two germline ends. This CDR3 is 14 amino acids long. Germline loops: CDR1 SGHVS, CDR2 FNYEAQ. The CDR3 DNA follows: TGTGCCAGCAGCTTAGGGGGGCACGGTGAAAAACTGTTTTTT. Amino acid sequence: CASSLGGHGEKLFF.

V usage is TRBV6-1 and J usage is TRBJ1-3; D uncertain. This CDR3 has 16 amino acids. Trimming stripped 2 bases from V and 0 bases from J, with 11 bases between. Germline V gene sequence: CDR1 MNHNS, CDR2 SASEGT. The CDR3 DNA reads TGTGCCAGCAGTGAACGTACTGGTAGCTCTGGAAACACCATATATTTT. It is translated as CASSERTGSSGNTIYF.

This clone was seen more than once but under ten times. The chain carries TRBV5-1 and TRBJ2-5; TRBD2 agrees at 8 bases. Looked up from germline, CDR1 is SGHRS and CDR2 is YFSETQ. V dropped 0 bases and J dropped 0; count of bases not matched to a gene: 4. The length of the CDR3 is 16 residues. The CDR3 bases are TGCGCCAGCAGCTTGGTTGGCGGGGGGTACCAAGAGACCCAGTACTTC. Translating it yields CASSLVGGGYQETQYF.

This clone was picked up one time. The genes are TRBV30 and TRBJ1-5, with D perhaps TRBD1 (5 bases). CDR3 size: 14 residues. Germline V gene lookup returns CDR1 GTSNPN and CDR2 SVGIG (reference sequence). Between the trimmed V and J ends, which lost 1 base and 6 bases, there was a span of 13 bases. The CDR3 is CAWSGAGIFQPQHF. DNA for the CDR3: TGTGCCTGGAGTGGGGCAGGGATCTTTCAGCCCCAGCATTTT.

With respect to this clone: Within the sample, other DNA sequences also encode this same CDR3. This chain's CDR3 is CASSRDREETQYF. CDR3 DNA sequence: TGTGCCAGCAGCAGGGACAGGGAAGAGACCCAGTACTTC. The chain carries TRBV7-2 and TRBJ2-5; 9 bases are shared with TRBD1. The V gene's germline CDR1 is SGHTA and CDR2 FQGNSA. The CDR3 is 13 residues long. V lost 5 bases and J lost 3; bases outside the gene matches: 1.

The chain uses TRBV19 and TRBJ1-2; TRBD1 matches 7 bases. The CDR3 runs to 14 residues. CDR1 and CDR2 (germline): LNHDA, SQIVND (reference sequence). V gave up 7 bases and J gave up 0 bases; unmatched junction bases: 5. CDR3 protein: CASIPGGTNYGYTF. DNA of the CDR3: TGTGCCAGTATCCCAGGGGGTACTAACTATGGCTACACCTTC.

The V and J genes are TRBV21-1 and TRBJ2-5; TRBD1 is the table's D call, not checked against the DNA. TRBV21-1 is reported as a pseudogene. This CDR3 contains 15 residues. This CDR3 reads CASSKEGRGQETQYF. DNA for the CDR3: TGTGCCAGCAGCAAAGAGGGCAGGGGACAAGAGACCCAGTACTTC.

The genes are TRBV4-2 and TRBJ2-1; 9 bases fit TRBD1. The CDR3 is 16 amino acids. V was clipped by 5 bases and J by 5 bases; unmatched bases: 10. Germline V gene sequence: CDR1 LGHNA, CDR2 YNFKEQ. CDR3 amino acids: CASSFIGTGSDNEQFF. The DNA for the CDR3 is TGTGCCAGCAGCTTCATCGGGACAGGGTCCGACAATGAGCAGTTCTTC.

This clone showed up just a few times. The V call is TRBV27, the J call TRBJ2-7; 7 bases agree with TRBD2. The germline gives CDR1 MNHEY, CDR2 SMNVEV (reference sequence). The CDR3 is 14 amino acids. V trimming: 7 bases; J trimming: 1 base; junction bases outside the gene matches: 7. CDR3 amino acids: CASKWGGQSYEQYF. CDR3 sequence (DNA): TGTGCCAGCAAGTGGGGGGGTCAGTCCTACGAGCAGTACTTC.